The 4 T cell receptor beta chains below were found in one sample sequenced in a study of T cells and copy number aberrations in small-cell lung cancer. Only in-frame clones appear in the TCRdb table, and some are missing; sequencing was by immunoSEQ multiplex PCR. Among a few hundred clones, roughly nine tenths were seen once, and the ten largest hold roughly 6.4%. Sample: normal tissue next to the tumor. The origin of the receptors is a man in his sixties with small cell lung cancer.

Note on this clone: The final CDR3 position lacks the conserved phenylalanine or tryptophan, pointing to a likely read error. The chain combines TRBV7-9 with TRBJ1-4; the D gene is possibly TRBD1 (5 bases). The germline CDR1 and CDR2 sequences are SEHNR and FQNEAQ (reference sequence). The CDR3 has 14 residues. V was cut by 1 base and J by 6 bases, with 9 bases left in between. CDR3 sequence reads: CASSLVGTDEKLFC. CDR3 bases: TGTGCCAGCAGCTTAGTAGGGACGGATGAAAAACTGTTTTGT.

The CDR3 reads CASRRGLNTEAFF. The CDR3 DNA follows: TGTGCCAGCAGGAGAGGATTGAACACTGAAGCTTTCTTT. The chain carries TRBV6-5 and TRBJ1-1; no definite D call. Trimming took 6 bases from V and 0 from J, leaving 8 bases between them. In germline, CDR1 is MNHEY, CDR2 SVGAGI. CDR3 length equals 13 residues.

The chain recombines TRBV7-9 with TRBJ2-1; no clear D. CDR1 is SEHNR, CDR2 FQNEAQ, per germline (reference sequence). This CDR3 region has 14 residues. The V end lost 0 bases, the J end lost 10 bases, and 13 bases lay between the germline ends. DNA of the CDR3: TGTGCCAGCAGCTTAGCGTCCAGATTAGACGAGCAGTTCTTC. It is translated as CASSLASRLDEQFF.

J is TRBJ1-2 and V is TRBV6-5, with a weak D call TRBD1 (5 bases). CDR3 length: 15 amino acids. Germline-derived CDR1 and CDR2 are MNHEY and SVGAGI. Trimming left V 5 bases short and J 2 bases short, with 15 bases between. CDR3 DNA sequence: TGTGCCAGCAGTAACATGGGACGGGTAAACTATGGCTACACCTTC. Its translation: CASSNMGRVNYGYTF.